This T cell receptor (beta chain) is from a study of PD-1 blockade in classical Hodgkin lymphoma. Findings of the study overall: Patients with an early start, nivolumab under 1 year after ASCT, were excluded. Patients who responded completely had about the same baseline diversity as newly diagnosed patients.

The CDR3 covers 16 residues. In germline, CDR1 is MNHNS, CDR2 SASEGT. The V end was cut by 2 bases, the J end by 6 bases, with 19 bases between. Every one of the patients relapsed after autologous stem cell transplantation (brentuximab vedotin exposure was variable). Under best response, outcomes were complete response, partial response or progressive disease. Only in-frame clones appear in the TCRdb table, and some are missing; sequencing was by immunoSEQ multiplex PCR. Found here are 5,500 to 9,000 clones, approximately 80% of them singletons; the top ten hold 34%. As concerns this clone: Its antigen is undetermined.

The receptor's source is a human donor with classical Hodgkin lymphoma. The chain is built from TRBV6-1 and TRBJ1-1, with unresolved D. The sequences come from peripheral blood mononuclear cells (PBMCs), collected before the second cycle of nivolumab. Written as DNA, the CDR3 is TGTGCCAGCAGTGAAATTGGTCGAGCGGAACTACCTGAAGCTTTCTTT. Translation gives CASSEIGRAELPEAFF.